This TCR beta chain appears in the sequencing data of a study of T cell repertoires in cytomegalovirus infection. Study in general: Signatures in public TCR beta sequences pointed to both CMV infection and matching HLA type. Study-level results: CMV-specific TCR beta clonotypes restricted by HLA-C dominated the ex vivo response.

The junction had 17 bases not matched to a gene; V was cut back by 0 bases and J by 2 bases. The germline gives CDR1 SGHNT, CDR2 YYREEE (reference sequence). There are 19 residues in the CDR3. At least ten counts were recorded for this clonotype. As yet, its antigen is unknown. TCRdb ran MiXCR on the reads and lists one entry per CDR3 protein. The profile shows roughly 990,000 distinct CDR3 sequences, roughly 30% of them singletons. The chain carries TRBV5-4 and TRBJ2-7, with TRBD2 identical over 7 bases. This specimen was cultured CD8+ T cells from PBMCs, taken from culture after CMV antigen stimulation. The receptor comes from a human donor in good health (CMV status not recorded). Some clones in this sample may be carry-over from other donors' samples. The CDR3 loop reads CASSLAIREGEKTTYEQYF. DNA for the CDR3: TGTGCCAGCAGCTTGGCCATAAGGGAGGGCGAAAAGACGACCTACGAGCAGTACTTC.